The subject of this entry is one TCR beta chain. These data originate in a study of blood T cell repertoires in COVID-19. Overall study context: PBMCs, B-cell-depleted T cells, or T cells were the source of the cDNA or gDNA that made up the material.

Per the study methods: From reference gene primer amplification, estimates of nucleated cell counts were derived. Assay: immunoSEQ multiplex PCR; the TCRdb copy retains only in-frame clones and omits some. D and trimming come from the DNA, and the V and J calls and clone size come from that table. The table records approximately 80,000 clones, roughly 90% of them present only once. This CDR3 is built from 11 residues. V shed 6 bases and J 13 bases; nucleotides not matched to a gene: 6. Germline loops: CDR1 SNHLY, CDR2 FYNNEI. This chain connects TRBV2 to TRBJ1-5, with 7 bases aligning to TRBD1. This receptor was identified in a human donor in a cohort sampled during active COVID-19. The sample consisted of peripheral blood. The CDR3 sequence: CASRGDRAQHF. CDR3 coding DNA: TGTGCCAGCAGGGGCGACAGGGCTCAGCATTTT. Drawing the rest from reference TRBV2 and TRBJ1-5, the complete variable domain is EPEVTQTPSHQVTQMGQEVILRCVPISNHLYFYWYRQILGQKVEFLVSFYNNEISEKSEIFDDQFSVERPDGSNFTLKIRSTKLEDSAMYFCASRGDRAQHFGDGTRLSIL.